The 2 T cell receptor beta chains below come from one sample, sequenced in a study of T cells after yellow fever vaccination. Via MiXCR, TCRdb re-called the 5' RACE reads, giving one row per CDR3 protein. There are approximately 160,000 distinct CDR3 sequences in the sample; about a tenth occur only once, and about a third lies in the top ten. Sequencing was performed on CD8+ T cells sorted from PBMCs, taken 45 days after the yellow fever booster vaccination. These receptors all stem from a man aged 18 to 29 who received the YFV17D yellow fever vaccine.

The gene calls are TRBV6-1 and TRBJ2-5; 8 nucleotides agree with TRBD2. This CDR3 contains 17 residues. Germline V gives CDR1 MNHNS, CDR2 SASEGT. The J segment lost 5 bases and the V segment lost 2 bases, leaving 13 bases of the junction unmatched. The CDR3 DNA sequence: TGTGCCAGCAGTGAATCTACTAGCGGAGGTGGAACGGAGACCCAGTACTTC. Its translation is CASSESTSGGGTETQYF.

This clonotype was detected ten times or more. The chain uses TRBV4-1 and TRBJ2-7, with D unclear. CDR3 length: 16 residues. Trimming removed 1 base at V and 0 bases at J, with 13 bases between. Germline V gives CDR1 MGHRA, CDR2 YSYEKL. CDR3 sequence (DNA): TGCGCCAGCAGCCAAGTTCCAGGCTTTTCCTCCTACGAGCAGTACTTC. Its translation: CASSQVPGFSSYEQYF.